This paragraph covers one T cell receptor (beta chain) sequence. The antigen remains unidentified. Sequencing used immunoSEQ multiplex PCR; TCRdb keeps in-frame clones, though not all of them. This sample has 95,000 to 100,000 clones, with more than 75% found just once. These data originate in a study of T cell responses to AZD1222 COVID-19 vaccine. Regarding the study as a whole: It should be noted that donors were predominantly white British and more often female, and clonal diversity was possibly underestimated.

Sequencing was performed on peripheral blood, taken on day 0 of AZD1222 vaccination. The source is an adult in good health.

The CDR3 nucleotides read TGTGCCAGTAGCCCCGGCAGGGGGCTACTCAATCAGCCCCAGCATTTT. It translates to CASSPGRGLLNQPQHF. The chain couples TRBV19 to TRBJ1-5; 8 nucleotides align to TRBD1. This CDR3 has 16 residues. V dropped 6 bases and J dropped 3; count of bases not matched to a gene: 10. Germline CDR1 reads LNHDA; CDR2 reads SQIVND (reference sequence).